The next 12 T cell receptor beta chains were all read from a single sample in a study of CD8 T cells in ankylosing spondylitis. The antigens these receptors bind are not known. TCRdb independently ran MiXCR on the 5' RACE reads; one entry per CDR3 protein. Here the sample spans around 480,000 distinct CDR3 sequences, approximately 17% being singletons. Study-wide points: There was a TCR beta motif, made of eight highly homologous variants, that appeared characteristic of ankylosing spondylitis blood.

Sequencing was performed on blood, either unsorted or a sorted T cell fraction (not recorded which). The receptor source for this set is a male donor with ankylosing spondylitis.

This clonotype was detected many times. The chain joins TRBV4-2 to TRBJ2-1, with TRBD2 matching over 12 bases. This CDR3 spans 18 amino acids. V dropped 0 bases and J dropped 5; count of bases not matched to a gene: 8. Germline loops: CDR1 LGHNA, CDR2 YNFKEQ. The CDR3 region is CASSQDSILAGGNNEQFF. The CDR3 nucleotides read TGTGCCAGCAGCCAAGACTCCATACTAGCGGGGGGAAACAATGAGCAGTTCTTC.

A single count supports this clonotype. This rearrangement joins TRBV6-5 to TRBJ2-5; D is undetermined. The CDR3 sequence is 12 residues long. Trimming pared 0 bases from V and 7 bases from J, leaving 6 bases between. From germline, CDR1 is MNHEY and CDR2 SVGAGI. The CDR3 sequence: CASSYSTGTQYF. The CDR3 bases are TGTGCCAGCAGTTACTCGACGGGGACCCAGTACTTC.

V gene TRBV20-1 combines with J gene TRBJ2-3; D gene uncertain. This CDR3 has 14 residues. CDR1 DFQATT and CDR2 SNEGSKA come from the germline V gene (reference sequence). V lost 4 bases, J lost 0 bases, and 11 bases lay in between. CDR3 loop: CSAIGGTSTDTQYF. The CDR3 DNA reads TGCAGTGCTATCGGCGGAACTAGCACAGATACGCAGTATTTT.

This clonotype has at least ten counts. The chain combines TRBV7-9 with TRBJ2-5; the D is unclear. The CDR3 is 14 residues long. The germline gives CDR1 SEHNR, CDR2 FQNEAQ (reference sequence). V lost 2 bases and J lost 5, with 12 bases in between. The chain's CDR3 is CASSLTGTDETQYF. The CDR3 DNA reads TGTGCCAGCAGCTTAACTGGTACAGATGAGACCCAGTACTTC.

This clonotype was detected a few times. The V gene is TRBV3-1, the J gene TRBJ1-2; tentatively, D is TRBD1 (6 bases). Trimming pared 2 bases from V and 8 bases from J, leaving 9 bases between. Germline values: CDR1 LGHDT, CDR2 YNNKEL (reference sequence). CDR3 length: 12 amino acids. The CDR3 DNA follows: TGTGCCAGCAGCCAAACGGACAGCGGCTACACCTTC. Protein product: CASSQTDSGYTF.

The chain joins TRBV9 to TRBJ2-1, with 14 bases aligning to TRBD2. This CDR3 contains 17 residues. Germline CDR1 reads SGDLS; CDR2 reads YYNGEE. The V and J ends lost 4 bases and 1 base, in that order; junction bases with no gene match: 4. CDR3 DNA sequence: TGTGCCAGCAGCTCGGGACTAGCGGGAGCGTCCTACAATGAGCAGTTCTTC. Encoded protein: CASSSGLAGASYNEQFF. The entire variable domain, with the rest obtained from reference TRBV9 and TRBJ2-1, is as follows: DSGVTQTPKHLITATGQRVTLRCSPRSGDLSVYWYQQSLDQGLQFLIQYYNGEERAKGNILERFSAQQFPDLHSELNLSSLELGDSALYFCASSSGLAGASYNEQFFGPGTRLTVL.

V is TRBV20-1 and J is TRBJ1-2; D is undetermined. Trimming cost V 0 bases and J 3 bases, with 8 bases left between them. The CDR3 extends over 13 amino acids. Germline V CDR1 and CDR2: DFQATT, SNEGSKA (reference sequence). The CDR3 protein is CSARDGVDYGYTF. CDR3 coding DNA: TGCAGTGCTAGAGATGGGGTCGACTATGGCTACACCTTC.

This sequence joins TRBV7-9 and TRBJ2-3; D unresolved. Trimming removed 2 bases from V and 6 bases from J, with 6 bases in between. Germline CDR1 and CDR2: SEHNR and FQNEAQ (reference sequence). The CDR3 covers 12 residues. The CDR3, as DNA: TGTGCCAGCAGCTTAAACGGGGATACGCAGTATTTT. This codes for CASSLNGDTQYF.

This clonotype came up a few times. CDR3 coding DNA: TGCGCCAGCAGCCCCGGGACTAGCGGAAACACAGATACGCAGTATTTT. Protein sequence: CASSPGTSGNTDTQYF. This chain joins TRBV5-1 and TRBJ2-3; TRBD2 matches 11 bases. The ends lost 4 bases at V and 2 bases at J; junction bases unmatched: 6. This CDR3 region has 16 residues. In germline, CDR1 is SGHRS, CDR2 YFSETQ.

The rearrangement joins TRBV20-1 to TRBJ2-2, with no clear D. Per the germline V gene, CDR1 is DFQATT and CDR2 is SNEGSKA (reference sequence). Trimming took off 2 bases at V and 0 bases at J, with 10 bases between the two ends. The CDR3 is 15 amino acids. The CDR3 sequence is CSARSEQTNTGELFF. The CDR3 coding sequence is TGCAGTGCTAGATCTGAGCAGACGAACACCGGGGAGCTGTTTTTT.

The CDR3 loop is CASSPKASSYNEQFF. The CDR3 DNA is TGCGCCAGCAGCCCAAAAGCGAGCTCCTACAATGAGCAGTTCTTC. The chain employs TRBV5-1 and TRBJ2-1; D gene uncertain. The CDR3 runs to 15 residues. From germline, CDR1 is SGHRS and CDR2 YFSETQ. Trimming stripped 4 bases from V and 0 bases from J, with 11 bases between.

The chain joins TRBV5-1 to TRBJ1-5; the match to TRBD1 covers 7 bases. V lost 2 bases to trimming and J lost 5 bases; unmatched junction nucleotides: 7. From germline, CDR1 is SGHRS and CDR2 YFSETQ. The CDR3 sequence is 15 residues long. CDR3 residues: CASSLTGAGDQPQHF. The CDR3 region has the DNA TGCGCCAGCAGCTTAACAGGGGCGGGTGATCAGCCCCAGCATTTT. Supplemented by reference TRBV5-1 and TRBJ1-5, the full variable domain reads KAGVTQTPRYLIKTRGQQVTLSCSPISGHRSVSWYQQTPGQGLQFLFEYFSETQRNKGNFPGRFSGRQFSNSRSEMNVSTLELGDSALYLCASSLTGAGDQPQHFGDGTRLSIL.